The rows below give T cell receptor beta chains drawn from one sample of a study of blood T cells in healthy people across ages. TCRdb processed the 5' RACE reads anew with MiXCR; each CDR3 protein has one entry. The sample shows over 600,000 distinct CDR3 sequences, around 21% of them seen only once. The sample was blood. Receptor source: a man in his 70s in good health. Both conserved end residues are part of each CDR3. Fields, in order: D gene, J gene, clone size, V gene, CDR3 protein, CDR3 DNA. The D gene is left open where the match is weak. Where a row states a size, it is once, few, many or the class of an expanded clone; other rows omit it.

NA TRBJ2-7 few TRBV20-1 CSARKNGSPSYEQYF TGCAGTGCTAGAAAAAACGGGTCTCCTTCCTACGAGCAGTACTTC
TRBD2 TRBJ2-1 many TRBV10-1 CASSESLTSDNEQFF TGCGCCAGCAGTGAGTCACTCACTAGCGACAATGAGCAGTTCTTC
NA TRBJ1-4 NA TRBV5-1 CASSLIGTNEKLFF TGCGCCAGCAGCTTGATCGGGACTAATGAAAAACTGTTTTTT
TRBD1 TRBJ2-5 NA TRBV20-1 CSARDLQGLKETQYF TGCAGTGCTAGAGATCTACAGGGGCTGAAAGAGACCCAGTACTTC
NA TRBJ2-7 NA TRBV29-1 CSVGGAGTYEQYF TGCAGCGTTGGGGGGGCGGGAACCTACGAGCAGTACTTC
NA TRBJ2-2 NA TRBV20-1 CSARKVDTGELFF TGCAGTGCTAGGAAAGTTGATACCGGGGAGCTGTTTTTT
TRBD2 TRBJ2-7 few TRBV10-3 CAISEGTSGTYEQYF TGTGCCATCAGTGAGGGGACTAGCGGGACTTACGAGCAGTACTTC
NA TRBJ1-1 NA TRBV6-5 CASSYFEGMNTEAFF TGTGCCAGCAGTTACTTTGAGGGGATGAACACTGAAGCTTTCTTT
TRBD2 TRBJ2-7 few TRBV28 CASSSGGRPSYEQYF TGTGCCAGCAGTTCGGGCGGGAGGCCCTCCTACGAGCAGTACTTC
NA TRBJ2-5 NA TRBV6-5 CASSRRDPETQYF TGTGCCAGCAGCCGCAGGGATCCGGAGACCCAGTACTTC
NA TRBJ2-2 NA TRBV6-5 CASSYAGTGELFF TGTGCCAGCAGTTACGCGGGGACCGGGGAGCTGTTTTTT
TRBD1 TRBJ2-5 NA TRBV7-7 CASSSTETGVKTQYF TGTGCTAGCAGCTCGACGGAGACAGGGGTGAAGACCCAGTACTTC
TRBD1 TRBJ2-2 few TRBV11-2 CASSHRQGVGTGELFF TGTGCCAGCAGCCATAGACAGGGCGTCGGCACCGGGGAGCTGTTTTTT